These 14 T cell receptor beta chains came from one sample sequenced in a study of response to subunit inactivated influenza vaccine. TCRdb redid the calling of the RT-PCR reads with MiXCR, one entry per CDR3 protein. The repertoire holds hundreds of thousands of distinct CDR3 sequences, 15% to 20% seen once, with about a tenth in the top ten. The material sequenced was PBMCs from blood, taken 4 to 6 days after vaccination. The source is a man aged 50-60 years who received an inactivated influenza vaccine.

The CDR3 spells CASGGGTEAFF. In DNA form, the CDR3 reads TGTGCCAGCGGAGGGGGCACTGAAGCTTTCTTT. The chain combines TRBV6-2 or TRBV6-3 with TRBJ1-1; D is perhaps TRBD1 (6 bases). V was shortened by 8 bases and J by 4 bases, with 8 bases between the two germline ends. The CDR3 totals 11 residues. The germline V gene encodes CDR1 MNHEY and CDR2 SVGEGT.

Details on this clonotype: A much larger clone lies a single base off, so this may be a read error. The chain is built from TRBV5-1 and TRBJ2-2, with a tentative D call TRBD2 (6 bases). This CDR3 spans 15 amino acids. Trimming left V 10 bases short and J 6 bases short, with 22 bases between. Germline assignment: CDR1 SGHRS and CDR2 YFSETQ. CDR3 loop: CAGIKDGGAPGELFF. DNA for the CDR3: TGCGCCGGCATAAAGGATGGCGGGGCCCCCGGGGAGCTGTTTTTT.

V gene TRBV7-9 combines with J gene TRBJ2-1; 12 nucleotides match TRBD2. V lost 5 bases, J lost 4 bases, and 6 bases stayed unmatched. Germline V lookup: CDR1 SEHNR, CDR2 FQNEAQ (reference sequence). CDR3 length equals 16 residues. This chain's CDR3 is CASSRPGLAGYNEQFF. The DNA for the CDR3 is TGTGCCAGCAGCAGGCCGGGACTAGCGGGTTACAATGAGCAGTTCTTC. The complete variable domain, with remaining parts taken from reference TRBV7-9 and TRBJ2-1, reads DTGVSQNPRHKITKRGQNVTFRCDPISEHNRLYWYRQTLGQGPEFLTYFQNEAQLEKSRLLSDRFSAERPKGSFSTLEIQRTEQGDSAMYLCASSRPGLAGYNEQFFGPGTRLTVL.

The chain couples TRBV12-3 or TRBV12-4 to TRBJ1-5, with 7 bases identical to TRBD1. The CDR3 has 16 amino acids. Unmatched junction bases numbered 12, after V lost 4 bases and J lost 6 bases. In DNA form, the CDR3 reads TGTGCCAGCAGTTCTGTTAGGGGGCGTGGGAGTCAGCCCCAGCATTTT. Its translation: CASSSVRGRGSQPQHF.

Turning to this clonotype: A clone one base away is much larger, so this may be a read error. V is TRBV20-1 and J is TRBJ2-1, with TRBD2 identical over 8 bases. CDR1 DFQATT and CDR2 SNEGSKA come from the germline V gene (reference sequence). The CDR3 sequence is 15 residues long. The CDR3 protein is CSARDRTSGYNEHFF. In DNA form, the CDR3 reads TGCAGTGCTAGAGATCGAACTAGCGGATACAATGAGCACTTCTTC.

This clonotype was seen a few times. J is TRBJ2-7 and V is TRBV3-1; D might be TRBD1 (5 bases). CDR3 length equals 15 residues. Per the germline V gene, CDR1 is LGHDT and CDR2 is YNNKEL (reference sequence). Trimming took off 4 bases at V and 3 bases at J, with 16 bases between the two ends. DNA for the CDR3: TGTGCCAGCAGCCCAATGGTTGGACAAGGCTACGAGCAGTACTTC. Protein: CASSPMVGQGYEQYF.

This clonotype was detected ten times or more. The V call is TRBV7-2, the J call TRBJ1-2, with 7 bases identical to TRBD1. V shed 2 bases, J shed 4 bases, and the junction held 1 base outside the gene matches. CDR1 and CDR2 (germline): SGHTA, FQGNSA. The CDR3 has 13 amino acids. CDR3 coding DNA: TGTGCCAGCAGCTTAACAGGGGCCTATGGCTACACCTTC. Translation gives CASSLTGAYGYTF.

This clonotype was detected a few times. The V call is TRBV5-1, the J call TRBJ2-1; D might be TRBD2 (7 bases). Germline V gene lookup returns CDR1 SGHRS and CDR2 YFSETQ. This CDR3 contains 14 residues. The germline V and J ends were trimmed by 5 bases and 3 bases, with 12 bases remaining between them. CDR3 sequence reads: CASSGGGLYNEQFF. In nucleotides, the CDR3 is TGCGCCAGCAGTGGCGGGGGCCTCTACAATGAGCAGTTCTTC.

V usage is TRBV28 and J usage is TRBJ2-7; no reliable D call. The germline CDR1 and CDR2 sequences are MDHEN and SYDVKM. This CDR3 has 13 residues. The V gene lost 9 bases and the J gene lost 2 bases, with 14 bases spanning the gap. CDR3 coding DNA: TGTGCCAGTCAGACGGCCGCTACCTACGAGCAGTACTTC. This encodes CASQTAATYEQYF.

This chain links TRBV20-1 with TRBJ2-3; D may be TRBD2 (5 bases). The CDR3 consists of 13 residues. Trimming removed 3 bases from V and 0 bases from J, with 7 bases in between. Germline lookup yields CDR1 DFQATT and CDR2 SNEGSKA (reference sequence). Here the CDR3 reads CSASGVSTDTQYF. The CDR3 DNA sequence: TGCAGTGCTAGCGGGGTTAGCACAGATACGCAGTATTTT.

This clonotype was counted between two and nine times. The CDR3 protein is CASSFPGTETQYF. DNA of the CDR3: TGTGCCAGCAGTTTTCCCGGGACGGAGACCCAGTACTTC. The V call is TRBV28, the J call TRBJ2-5; D tentatively reads TRBD1 or TRBD2 (5 bases each). Germline V CDR1 and CDR2: MDHEN, SYDVKM. The CDR3 totals 13 residues. V was clipped by 3 bases and J by 5 bases, with 10 bases between them.

Only a few counts were recorded for this clonotype. This rearrangement joins TRBV20-1 to TRBJ2-7; TRBD2 agrees at 8 bases. The V segment lost 0 bases and the J segment 6 bases; nucleotides outside the gene matches: 16. CDR1 and CDR2 from the germline V gene are DFQATT and SNEGSKA (reference sequence). This CDR3 spans 17 amino acids. In DNA, the CDR3 is TGCAGTGCTAGAGATCTGAAACGGGAGGGCCCTCTAGGCGAGCAGTACTTC. Encoded protein: CSARDLKREGPLGEQYF.

This clonotype was seen a handful of times. V usage is TRBV20-1 and J usage is TRBJ2-3; no clear D gene. Germline loops: CDR1 DFQATT, CDR2 SNEGSKA (reference sequence). This CDR3 spans 10 amino acids. The CDR3 spells CRAGPGTQYF. As DNA, the CDR3 is TGCAGGGCCGGACCGGGTACGCAGTATTTT.

This clonotype is labeled medium-sized. The chain couples TRBV20-1 to TRBJ2-1; TRBD2 agrees at 10 bases. Germline trimming cut 0 bases from V and 8 bases from J; bases unmatched to any gene: 7. In germline, CDR1 is DFQATT, CDR2 SNEGSKA (reference sequence). The CDR3 loop spans 15 amino acids. The CDR3 DNA sequence: TGCAGTGCTAGAGATGCCCAGCGGGGGGGCGATGAGCAGTTCTTC. As protein: CSARDAQRGGDEQFF.